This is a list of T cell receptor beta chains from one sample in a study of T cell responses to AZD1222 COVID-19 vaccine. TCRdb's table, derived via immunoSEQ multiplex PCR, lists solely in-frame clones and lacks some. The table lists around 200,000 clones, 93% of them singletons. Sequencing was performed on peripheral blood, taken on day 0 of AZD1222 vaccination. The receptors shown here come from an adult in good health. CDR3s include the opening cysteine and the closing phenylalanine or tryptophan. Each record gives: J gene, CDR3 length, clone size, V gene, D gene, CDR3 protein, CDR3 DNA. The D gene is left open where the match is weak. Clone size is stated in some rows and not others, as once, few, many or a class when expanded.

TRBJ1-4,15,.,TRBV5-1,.,CASSPTDGPGEKLFF,TGCGCCAGCAGCCCCACCGACGGGCCCGGCGAAAAACTGTTTTTT
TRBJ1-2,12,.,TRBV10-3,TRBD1,CAISATGDGYTF,TGTGCCATCAGTGCTACAGGGGATGGCTACACCTTC
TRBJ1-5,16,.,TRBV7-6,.,CASSLGGGNSNQPQHF,TGTGCCAGCAGCCTCGGTGGGGGCAATTCAAATCAGCCCCAGCATTTT
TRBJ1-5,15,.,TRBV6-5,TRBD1,CASSPNRGPNQPQHF,TGTGCCAGCAGTCCCAACAGGGGACCCAATCAGCCCCAGCATTTT
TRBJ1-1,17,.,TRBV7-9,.,CASSFIDSDSMNTEAFF,TGTGCCAGCAGCTTTATTGATTCGGACAGCATGAACACTGAAGCTTTCTTT
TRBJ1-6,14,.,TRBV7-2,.,CASSLRERGSPLHF,TGTGCCAGCAGCTTACGAGAGAGGGGTTCACCCCTCCACTTT
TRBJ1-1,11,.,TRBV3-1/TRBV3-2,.,CASSLNTEAFF,TGTGCCAGCAGCCTCAACACTGAAGCTTTCTTT
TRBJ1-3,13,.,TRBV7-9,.,CASSPTTGNTIYF,TGTGCCAGCAGCCCAACGACTGGAAACACCATATATTTT
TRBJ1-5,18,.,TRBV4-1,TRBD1,CASSQDWVEGAPWQPQHF,TGCGCCAGCAGCCAAGACTGGGTTGAGGGGGCTCCGTGGCAGCCCCAGCATTTT
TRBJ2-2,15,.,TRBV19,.,CASSIAVIDTGELFF,TGTGCCAGTAGTATAGCCGTCATTGACACCGGGGAGCTGTTTTTT
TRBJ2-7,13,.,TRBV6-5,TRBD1,CASRQGTVYEQYF,TGTGCCAGCAGGCAGGGGACAGTCTACGAGCAGTACTTC
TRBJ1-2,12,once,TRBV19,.,CASTSAGYGYTF,TGTGCCAGTACGTCCGCAGGCTATGGCTACACCTTT
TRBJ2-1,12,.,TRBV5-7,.,CASSEAAEEQFF,TGTGCCAGCAGCGAGGCAGCAGAAGAGCAGTTCTTC
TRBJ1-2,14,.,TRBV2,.,CASNGQLMGYGYTF,TGTGCCAGCAACGGTCAACTCATGGGCTATGGCTACACCTTC
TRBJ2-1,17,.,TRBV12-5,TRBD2,CASGFRSSGGSENEQFF,TGTGCTAGTGGTTTCCGGTCTAGCGGGGGTAGTGAGAATGAGCAGTTCTTC
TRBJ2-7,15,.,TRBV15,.,CATSRGGKPAYEQYF,TGTGCCACCAGCAGAGGCGGTAAACCAGCCTACGAGCAGTACTTC
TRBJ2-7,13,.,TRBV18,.,CASSPRETYEQYF,TGTGCCAGCTCACCACGGGAGACCTACGAGCAGTACTTC
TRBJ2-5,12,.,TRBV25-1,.,CASSEYTATQYF,TGTGCCAGCAGTGAATATACGGCGACCCAGTACTTC
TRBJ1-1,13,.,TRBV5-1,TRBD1,CASGTGGAFEAFF,TGCGCCAGCGGAACAGGGGGCGCCTTTGAAGCTTTCTTT
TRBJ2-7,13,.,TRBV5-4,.,CASGTRTAYEQYF,TGTGCCAGCGGCACCAGGACGGCCTACGAGCAGTACTTC
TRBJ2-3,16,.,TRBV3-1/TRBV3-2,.,CASSQRHSLRTDTQYF,TGTGCCAGCAGTCAGAGACATTCCCTTCGCACAGATACGCAGTATTTT
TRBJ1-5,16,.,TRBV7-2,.,CASSTGPHRVNQPQHF,TGTGCCAGCAGTACAGGCCCACACAGGGTCAATCAGCCCCAGCATTTT
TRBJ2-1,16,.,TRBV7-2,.,CASSSRGGGRYNEQFF,TGTGCCAGCAGCTCCCGAGGGGGGGGCCGGTACAATGAGCAGTTCTTC
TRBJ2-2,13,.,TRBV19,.,CASSYRVPGELFF,TGTGCCAGTAGTTACAGGGTGCCCGGGGAGCTGTTTTTT
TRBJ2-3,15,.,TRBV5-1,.,CASSLAVVSGDTQYF,TGCGCCAGCAGCTTGGCCGTCGTTTCAGGAGATACGCAGTATTTT
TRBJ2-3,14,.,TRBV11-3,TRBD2,CASSLAGGSDTQYF,TGTGCCAGCAGCTTAGCGGGGGGATCAGATACGCAGTATTTT
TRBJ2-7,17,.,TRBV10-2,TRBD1,CASSEWGTGPSSYEQYF,TGCGCCAGCAGTGAGTGGGGGACAGGGCCAAGCTCCTACGAGCAGTACTTC
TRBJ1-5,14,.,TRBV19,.,CASSSRMGDQPQHF,TGTGCCAGTAGTTCCCGAATGGGGGATCAGCCCCAGCATTTT
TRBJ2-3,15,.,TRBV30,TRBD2,CAWGLAGGCTDTQYF,TGTGCCTGGGGTTTAGCGGGGGGATGCACAGATACGCAGTATTTT
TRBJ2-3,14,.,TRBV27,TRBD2,CASRALAGADTQYF,TGTGCCAGCCGGGCACTAGCGGGAGCAGATACGCAGTATTTT
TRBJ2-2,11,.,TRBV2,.,CASSVLRELFF,TGTGCCAGCAGTGTACTTCGGGAGCTGTTTTTT
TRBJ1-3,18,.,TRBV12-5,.,CASGLRTDTSSSGNTIYF,TGTGCTAGTGGTTTACGAACCGACACGTCGAGCTCTGGAAACACCATATATTTT
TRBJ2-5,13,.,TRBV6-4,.,CASSYREGETQYF,TGTGCCAGCAGTTACAGGGAAGGAGAGACCCAGTACTTC
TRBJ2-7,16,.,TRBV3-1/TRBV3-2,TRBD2,CASSQGLSGSSYEQYF,TGTGCCAGCAGCCAGGGCTTAAGCGGGAGCTCCTACGAGCAGTACTTC
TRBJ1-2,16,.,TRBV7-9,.,CASSLGSDGGNYGYTF,TGTGCCAGCAGCTTAGGGTCAGATGGGGGAAACTATGGCTACACCTTC
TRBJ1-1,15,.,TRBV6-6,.,CASSYDGRMNTEAFF,TGTGCCAGCAGTTACGATGGCAGGATGAACACTGAAGCTTTCTTT
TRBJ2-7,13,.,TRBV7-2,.,CASSLTPSYEQYF,TGTGCCAGCAGCTTAACACCATCCTACGAGCAGTACTTC
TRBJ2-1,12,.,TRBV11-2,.,CASISLNRVQFF,TGTGCCAGCATCTCTTTAAATAGGGTGCAGTTCTTC
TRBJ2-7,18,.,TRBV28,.,CASSLGVFVSRFAYEQYF,TGTGCCAGCAGTTTAGGCGTATTTGTTTCAAGATTCGCCTACGAGCAGTACTTC
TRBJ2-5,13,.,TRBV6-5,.,CASSISGDETQYF,TGTGCCAGCAGTATATCGGGGGATGAGACCCAGTACTTC
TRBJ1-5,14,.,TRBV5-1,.,CASSFDSLNQPQHF,TGCGCCAGCAGCTTTGACAGTCTCAATCAGCCCCAGCATTTT
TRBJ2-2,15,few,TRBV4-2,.,CASSQAARSAGELFF,TGTGCCAGCAGCCAAGCAGCCAGGTCTGCCGGGGAGCTGTTTTTT
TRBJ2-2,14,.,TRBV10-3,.,CAISDGADTGELFF,TGTGCCATCAGTGATGGGGCGGACACCGGGGAGCTGTTTTTT
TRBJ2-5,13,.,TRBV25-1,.,CASSATRGETQYF,TGTGCCAGCAGTGCCACTCGGGGGGAGACCCAGTACTTC
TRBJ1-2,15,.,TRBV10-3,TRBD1,CAISEYRTGYHGYTF,TGTGCCATCAGTGAGTATAGGACAGGTTATCACGGCTACACCTTC
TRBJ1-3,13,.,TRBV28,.,CASSLGHGNTIYF,TGTGCCAGCAGTTTAGGGCACGGAAACACCATATATTTT
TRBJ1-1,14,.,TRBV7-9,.,CASSLHWEDTEAFF,TGTGCCAGCAGCTTACATTGGGAGGACACTGAAGCTTTCTTT
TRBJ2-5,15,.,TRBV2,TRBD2,CASSARGAYQETQYF,TGTGCCAGCAGTGCGCGGGGGGCGTACCAAGAGACCCAGTACTTC
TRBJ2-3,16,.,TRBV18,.,CASSPWKASGTDTQYF,TGTGCCAGCTCCCCCTGGAAGGCTAGCGGCACAGATACGCAGTATTTT